Shown below are 5 T cell receptor beta chains from a single sample sequenced in a study of T-cell memory formation after mild COVID-19. TCRdb re-called the 5' RACE reads with MiXCR, one entry per CDR3 protein. Of approximately 340,000 distinct CDR3 sequences listed, more than 15% are singletons. Sequencing was performed on PBMCs or a T cell subset sorted from them (not recorded which). Receptor source: a man younger than 30 who had mild COVID-19 (a few samples of this study predate the infection). Cell type and time point are not known.

The chain combines TRBV7-2 with TRBJ2-3; D remains ambiguous. The CDR3 loop spans 14 amino acids. Germline V gives CDR1 SGHTA, CDR2 FQGNSA. Trimming cost V 2 bases and J 1 base, with 7 bases left between them. CDR3 loop: CASSLWHGTDTQYF. The DNA for the CDR3 is TGTGCCAGCAGCTTATGGCACGGCACAGATACGCAGTATTTT.

In its sample, this clonotype was seen many times. The chain recombines TRBV5-1 with TRBJ1-6, with D maybe TRBD1 (5 bases). Germline loops: CDR1 SGHRS, CDR2 YFSETQ. Trimming shortened V by 0 bases and J by 8 bases, and 9 bases separated the two germline ends. This CDR3 is 14 amino acids long. CDR3 DNA sequence: TGCGCCAGCAGCTTGGGACAGAACCATTCACCCCTCCACTTT. Its translation is CASSLGQNHSPLHF.

A few counts support this clonotype. The V and J genes are TRBV7-2 and TRBJ2-3; no firm D call. V shed 3 bases and J shed 5 bases, with 9 bases lying between them. Germline V gives CDR1 SGHTA, CDR2 FQGNSA. The CDR3 has 13 residues. CDR3 DNA: TGTGCCAGCAGCTTGGCGCCAATAGATACGCAGTATTTT. This encodes CASSLAPIDTQYF.

V gene TRBV4-3 combines with J gene TRBJ2-3; TRBD2 aligns across 7 bases. The length of the CDR3 is 21 residues. The V and J ends lost 1 base and 0 bases, in that order; junction bases with no gene match: 19. Germline lookup yields CDR1 LGHNA and CDR2 YSLEER. Here the CDR3 reads CASSQGPYRAGVVTSTDTQYF. The CDR3, as DNA: TGCGCCAGCAGCCAAGGCCCCTATAGGGCGGGGGTCGTTACTAGCACAGATACGCAGTATTTT.

This chain links TRBV4-1 with TRBJ2-7; D gene uncertain. The CDR3 totals 14 residues. The germline V and J ends were trimmed by 3 bases and 0 bases, with 9 bases remaining between them. The germline V gene has CDR1 MGHRA and CDR2 YSYEKL. In DNA, the CDR3 is TGCGCCAGCAGCCAGGGGTTCTTCTCCTACGAGCAGTACTTC. It translates to CASSQGFFSYEQYF.